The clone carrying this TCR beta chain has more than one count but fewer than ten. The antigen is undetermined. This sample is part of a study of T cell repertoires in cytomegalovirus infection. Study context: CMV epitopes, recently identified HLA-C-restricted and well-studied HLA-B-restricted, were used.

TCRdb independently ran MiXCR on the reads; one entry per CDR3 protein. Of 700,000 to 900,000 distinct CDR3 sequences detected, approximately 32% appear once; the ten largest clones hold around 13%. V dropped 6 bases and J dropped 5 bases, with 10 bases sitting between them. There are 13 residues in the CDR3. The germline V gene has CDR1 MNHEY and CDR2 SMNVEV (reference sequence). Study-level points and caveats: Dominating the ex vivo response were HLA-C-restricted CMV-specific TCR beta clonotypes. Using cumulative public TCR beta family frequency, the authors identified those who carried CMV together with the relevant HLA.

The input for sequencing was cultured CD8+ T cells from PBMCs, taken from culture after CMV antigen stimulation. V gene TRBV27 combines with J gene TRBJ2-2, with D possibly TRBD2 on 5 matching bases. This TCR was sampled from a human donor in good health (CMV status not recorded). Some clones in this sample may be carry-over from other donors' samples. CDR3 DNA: TGTGCCAGCAGCCTCACTAGGACCGGGGAGCTGTTTTTT. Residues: CASSLTRTGELFF.